This entry lists 11 T cell receptor beta chains sequenced from one sample in a study of beta chain features in type 1 diabetes. Expressed TCRB transcripts got sequenced, as all isolated RNA was reverse transcribed. Profiling relied on immunoSEQ multiplex PCR, and the TCRdb table lists in-frame clones only, not all of them. This table has 400,000 to 550,000 clones, approximately 10% appearing once. Sequencing input: naive CD4+ T cells from blood. All receptors come from a young woman in good health.

This clone was counted between two and nine times. V gene TRBV18 combines with J gene TRBJ2-3; no clear D gene. The V gene's germline CDR1 is KGHSH and CDR2 LQKENI. V lost 3 bases, J lost 2 bases, and 15 bases lay in between. The length of the CDR3 is 16 residues. CDR3 protein: CASSPRKSKITDTQYF. The CDR3 bases are TGTGCCAGCTCACCCCGGAAGAGCAAGATCACAGATACGCAGTATTTT.

This rearrangement joins TRBV18 to TRBJ2-1; 11 bases match TRBD2. V shed 0 bases and J 9 bases; nucleotides not matched to a gene: 7. This CDR3 is built from 16 residues. Germline V CDR1 and CDR2: KGHSH, LQKENI. The CDR3: CASSPPGSGRASEQFF. The DNA of the CDR3 is TGTGCCAGCTCACCACCCGGTAGCGGGAGGGCCAGTGAGCAGTTCTTC.

This clone was found a few times. The chain carries TRBV29-1 and TRBJ2-3; 8 bases are a match to TRBD2. Germline CDR1 reads SQVTM; CDR2 reads ANQGSEA. The CDR3 spans 12 residues. This chain's CDR3 is CSTLAGTDTQYF. The CDR3 DNA reads as TGCAGTACACTAGCGGGCACAGATACGCAGTATTTT.

This clone showed up just a few times. The chain couples TRBV27 to TRBJ2-1; D is undetermined. The CDR3 sequence is 12 residues long. Between the trimmed V and J ends, which lost 5 bases and 2 bases, there was a span of 4 bases. Germline V gene data show CDR1 as MNHEY and CDR2 as SMNVEV (reference sequence). The CDR3 coding sequence is TGTGCCAGCAGTGCCCCCTACAATGAGCAGTTCTTC. Translation gives CASSAPYNEQFF.

In its sample, this clone was seen a few times. The chain uses TRBV2 and TRBJ2-5; TRBD1 matches 8 bases. The germline CDR1 and CDR2 sequences are SNHLY and FYNNEI. The CDR3 is 12 amino acids. V was clipped by 6 bases and J by 4 bases; unmatched bases: 1. CDR3 residues: CASSRGRETQYF. The CDR3 DNA reads as TGTGCCAGCAGCAGGGGGCGAGAGACCCAGTACTTC.

This clone has only a few counts. The chain is built from TRBV7-9 and TRBJ2-7; the D gene is possibly TRBD2 (5 bases). The CDR3 is 15 residues long. Germline assignment: CDR1 SEHNR and CDR2 FQNEAQ (reference sequence). The germline V and J ends were trimmed by 4 bases and 6 bases, with 19 bases remaining between them. CDR3 DNA: TGTGCCAGCAGCTATTCGGCGGGTTCGAAGGGCGAGCAGTACGTC. Protein product: CASSYSAGSKGEQYV.

This chain joins TRBV29-1 and TRBJ2-3, with D possibly TRBD2 on 6 matching bases. Between the trimmed V and J ends, which lost 6 bases and 6 bases, there was a span of 22 bases. Germline values: CDR1 SQVTM, CDR2 ANQGSEA. This CDR3 comprises 15 residues. The CDR3 DNA is TGCAGCGTCCAGAGAAATCGGGGGACTGGGGATACGCAGTATTTT. It yields the protein CSVQRNRGTGDTQYF.

This clone turned up a few times. The chain carries TRBV25-1 and TRBJ2-5; D perhaps matches TRBD1 (6 bases). CDR3 length: 14 amino acids. Trimming stripped 6 bases from V and 0 bases from J, with 11 bases between. CDR1 and CDR2 (germline): MGHDK, SYGVNS. CDR3 residues: CASSKDRNQETQYF. DNA for the CDR3: TGTGCCAGCAGCAAAGACAGGAACCAAGAGACCCAGTACTTC.

This clone turned up a few times. The chain links TRBV4-1 to TRBJ2-1; D call uncertain. V lost 1 base and J lost 6, with 7 bases in between. The CDR3 contains 13 residues. Germline CDR1 is MGHRA and CDR2 is YSYEKL. As DNA, the CDR3 is TGCGCCAGCAGCCAAGTGGTCGTCAATGAGCAGTTCTTC. It translates to CASSQVVVNEQFF.

This clone was detected only a few times. The rearrangement uses TRBV30 and TRBJ2-4; D may correspond to TRBD1 or TRBD2 (5 bases each). Germline CDR1 GTSNPN, CDR2 SVGIG (reference sequence). The CDR3 is 13 amino acids. V was trimmed by 0 bases and J by 10 bases, leaving 13 bases between them. CDR3: CAWSVRDRGIQYF. The CDR3 DNA reads as TGTGCCTGGAGTGTACGGGACCGAGGGATTCAGTACTTC.

Details on this clone: This CDR3 is also generated by other DNA sequences in the sample. The rearrangement uses TRBV5-1 and TRBJ2-3, with unresolved D. In germline, CDR1 is SGHRS, CDR2 YFSETQ. The CDR3 length is 12 residues. V lost 3 bases, J lost 0 bases, and 2 bases lay in between. As DNA, the CDR3 is TGCGCCAGCAGCTACAGCACAGATACGCAGTATTTT. This codes for CASSYSTDTQYF.